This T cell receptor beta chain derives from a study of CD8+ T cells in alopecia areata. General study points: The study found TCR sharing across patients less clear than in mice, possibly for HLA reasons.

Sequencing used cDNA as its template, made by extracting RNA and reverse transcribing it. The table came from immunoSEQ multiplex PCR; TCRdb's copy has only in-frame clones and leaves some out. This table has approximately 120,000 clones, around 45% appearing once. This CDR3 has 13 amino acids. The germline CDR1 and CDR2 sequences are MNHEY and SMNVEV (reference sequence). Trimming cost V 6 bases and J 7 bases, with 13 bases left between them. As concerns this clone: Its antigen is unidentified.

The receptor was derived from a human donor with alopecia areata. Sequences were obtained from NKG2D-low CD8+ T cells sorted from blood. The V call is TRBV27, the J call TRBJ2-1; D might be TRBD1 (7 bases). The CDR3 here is CASSPTGRNEQFF. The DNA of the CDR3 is TGTGCCAGCAGCCCGACAGGGAGGAATGAGCAGTTCTTC.